The T cell receptor (beta chain) under discussion was sequenced for a study of T-cell memory formation after mild COVID-19 listed by TCRdb under 2021. Concerning the study at large: TCR sequence clusters from the two donors were found to be largely donor specific. Longitudinal TCRalpha and TCRbeta repertoire sequencing tracked T-cell clones expanding and contracting after mild COVID-19 in a couple of donors. Two young, previously healthy adult volunteers, one female and one male, were included in the cohort. Overall results and qualifications from the work: The study covered only a couple of mild cases, and larger cohorts including severe cases with pre-infection samples were considered necessary. From day 15 to 85, contracting clones showed balanced CD4/CD8 phenotypes, whereas a second wave of clones that expanded from day 15 to 37 leaned towards CD4+. The detection of some responding clones in pre-infection memory suggests that pre-existing cross-reactive memory T cells joined the SARS-CoV-2 response. Contracting CD4+ clones were found mainly in CM and EM memory subsets, while CD8+ clones were enriched in EMRA. The second-wave clones that peaked on day 37 were not confirmed to be SARS-CoV-2 specific.

PBMCs were isolated by Ficoll-Paque density gradient centrifugation. The reads were generated on an Illumina NovaSeq 6000. TCRalpha and TCRbeta cDNA libraries were constructed by 5'RACE with constant-segment primers, with sample barcodes and unique molecular identifiers being introduced. RNA was extracted from every sample with Trizol reagent. Amplification of the libraries took two PCR steps, and the second step added a second sample barcode plus Illumina TruSeq adapters. Sequencing of the libraries was done on an Illumina NovaSeq, producing 2 x 150 bp paired-end reads. On the study's bioinformatics: Reads were demultiplexed and collapsed into UMI-guided consensus sequences with migec v1.2.7. Using mixcr v2.1.11, UMI consensuses were aligned to TRA and TRB V and J templates and then assembled into clonotypes. Clonotypes were classified as expanded or contracted when called significant by both edgeR and NoisET, with noise models trained on biological replicates. edgeR calls used a false discovery rate-adjusted p below 0.01 and a log2 fold-change threshold of 1. As an exploratory analysis of dynamics, max-normalized trajectories of the 1000 most abundant clonotypes were examined with PCA combined with hierarchical clustering. Separately sequenced CD4+ and CD8+ repertoires were used to assign a CD4 or CD8 phenotype to each responding clone. TCRdb took the public reads, trimmed them with fastp at Q25, ran MiXCR for clone calling and kept in-frame beta chains. Every distinct CDR3 protein forms one entry, paired with its most common genes and DNA. These V and J calls derive from TCRdb rather than the authors' analysis. The sample table contains roughly 190,000 distinct CDR3 sequences; only one count was recorded for around 20% of them. The ten biggest clones cover roughly 2.4% of the sample.

Note on this clonotype: Its antigen remains unidentified. The sample holds no much larger clone one base away, and base qualities are not on file.

CDR1 and CDR2 are read off the germline V gene as SQVTM and ANQGSEA. The CDR3 has 12 amino acids, counting the end cysteine and phenylalanine. The DNA shown is the 36-base CDR3, in frame from base 1. At the junction V is shortened by 3 bases and J by 7 bases, with 12 bases in between. The sample was PBMCs or a T cell subset sorted from them (not recorded which). This clonotype was obtained from an adult woman who had mild COVID-19 (a few samples of this study predate the infection). The sample titles of this study are shuffled in the database, so cell type and time point are left out; the donor was told from shared clones. The rearranged chain carries TRBV29-1 and TRBJ2-5, with the D gene uncertain. The CDR3 here reads CSVESQVGTQYF. The DNA sequence is given as TGCAGCGTTGAGTCTCAGGTTGGGACCCAGTACTTC. Joined to the reference TRBV29-1 and TRBJ2-5 proteins, this CDR3 gives the full variable domain: SAVISQKPSRDICQRGTSLTIQCQVDSQVTMMFWYRQQPGQSLTLIATANQGSEATYESGFVIDKFPISRPNLTFSTLTVSNMSPEDSSIYLCSVESQVGTQYFGPGTRLLVL.